Each of the 29 T cell receptor beta chains below was sequenced from the same sample in a study. TCRdb called the 5' RACE reads again in MiXCR, with one record for every CDR3 protein. The sample has roughly 44,000 distinct CDR3 sequences; less than 35% are singletons. Sequencing was done on a sample of memory CD4+ T cells sorted from a lymph node. Subset reported: memory CD4+ T cells, CD4+CD45RO+CD25-. Receptors were obtained from a female donor with breast cancer.

Concerning this clonotype: Because it lacks the conserved phenylalanine or tryptophan at the end, this CDR3 is likely a read error. The V call is TRBV29-1, the J call TRBJ2-1, with 8 nucleotides matching TRBD2. This CDR3 has 11 amino acids. In germline, CDR1 is SQVTM, CDR2 ANQGSEA. V was clipped by 6 bases and J by 9 bases; unmatched bases: 4. As DNA, the CDR3 is TGCAGCGTGAACACTAGCGGTGAGCAGTTCTGC. It translates to CSVNTSGEQFC.

The table lists this clonotype with a few counts. J is TRBJ2-3 and V is TRBV12-3 or TRBV12-4; D gene unclear. The CDR3 is 13 amino acids. V lost 6 bases to trimming and J lost 3 bases, with 10 bases between them. The CDR3 here is CASSSLGTDTQYF. DNA for the CDR3: TGTGCCAGCAGCTCCTTGGGGACAGATACGCAGTATTTT.

The chain uses TRBV7-3 and TRBJ2-5; D may be TRBD1 (5 bases). The CDR3 contains 14 residues. The germline V gene encodes CDR1 SGHTA and CDR2 FQGTGA. With 3 bases removed from V and 9 bases from J, the gap between germline ends came to 17 bases. For the CDR3, the DNA is TGTGCCAGCAGCTTCCACCCCGAAACCAGGGCCCAGTACTTC. Its translation: CASSFHPETRAQYF.

The table lists this clonotype with a few counts. CDR3 nucleotides: TGTGCCAGCAGCCGACAGGGTAATCAGCCCCAGCATTTT. It is translated as CASSRQGNQPQHF. The chain recombines TRBV6-5 with TRBJ1-5, with TRBD1 matching 7 bases. The CDR3 covers 13 residues. The V segment lost 6 bases and the J segment 4 bases; nucleotides outside the gene matches: 3. CDR1 is MNHEY and CDR2 is SVGAGI in the germline V gene.

The rearrangement joins TRBV5-1 to TRBJ2-1, with D uncertain. The CDR3 contains 13 residues. Germline CDR1 is SGHRS and CDR2 is YFSETQ. The V end was cut by 2 bases, the J end by 5 bases, with 8 bases between. CDR3 sequence: CASSFRIDNEQFF. CDR3 sequence (DNA): TGCGCCAGCAGCTTCCGGATAGACAATGAGCAGTTCTTC.

In this sample, this clonotype turned up a few times. The chain employs TRBV5-1 and TRBJ2-3; D is uncertain. CDR3 length: 14 residues. V was clipped by 4 bases and J by 4 bases, with 13 bases between them. The germline gives CDR1 SGHRS, CDR2 YFSETQ. The CDR3, as DNA: TGCGCCAGCAGCCCCTTGGTTTCCGCAGATACGCAGTATTTT. Translation: CASSPLVSADTQYF.

The V call is TRBV5-1, the J call TRBJ2-1; D gene ambiguous. Germline V gene lookup returns CDR1 SGHRS and CDR2 YFSETQ. The CDR3 runs to 13 residues. V lost 4 bases, J lost 6 bases, and 11 bases lay in between. Here the CDR3 reads CASSVGLSNEQFF. The CDR3 DNA sequence: TGCGCCAGCAGCGTAGGCCTAAGCAATGAGCAGTTCTTC.

This clonotype has only a few counts. V is TRBV7-7 and J is TRBJ2-5, with D possibly being TRBD2 (6 bases). V lost 8 bases and J 5 bases, leaving 21 bases between the germline ends. From germline, CDR1 is SSHAT and CDR2 FNYEAQ (reference sequence). The CDR3 covers 15 residues. CDR3 nucleotide sequence: TGTGCCAGCGCATCCGGCGGGGACCGTGGGGAGACCCAGTACTTC. Amino acid sequence: CASASGGDRGETQYF.

The rearrangement links TRBV12-3 or TRBV12-4 to TRBJ2-1; 11 bases are a match to TRBD2. The CDR3 covers 16 residues. V lost 5 bases to trimming and J lost 5 bases; unmatched junction nucleotides: 8. CDR3 sequence: CASSRSASGRHNEQFF. In DNA form, the CDR3 reads TGTGCCAGCAGTCGCTCGGCTAGCGGGAGGCACAATGAGCAGTTCTTC.

This clonotype was counted between two and nine times. The chain joins TRBV28 to TRBJ1-1; possibly TRBD1 for D (6 bases). Per the germline V gene, CDR1 is MDHEN and CDR2 is SYDVKM. CDR3 size: 14 residues. V was pared by 5 bases and J by 2 bases, with 12 bases between. CDR3 DNA sequence: TGTGCCAGCAGTCCAACAGGGAGTAACACTGAAGCTTTCTTT. Protein sequence: CASSPTGSNTEAFF. Full variable domain (missing parts from reference TRBV28 and TRBJ1-1): DVKVTQSSRYLVKRTGEKVFLECVQDMDHENMFWYRQDPGLGLRLIYFSYDVKMKEKGDIPEGYSVSREKKERFSLILESASTNQTSMYLCASSPTGSNTEAFFGQGTRLTVV.

On this clonotype: As the CDR3 is not closed by the conserved phenylalanine or tryptophan, this likely results from a read error. This rearrangement joins TRBV7-3 to TRBJ2-7; D is unresolved. The CDR3 sequence is 12 residues long. Germline CDR1 is SGHTA and CDR2 is FQGTGA. Trimming shortened V by 9 bases and J by 4 bases, and 13 bases separated the two germline ends. In nucleotides, the CDR3 is TGTGCCAGTCAATCTCGGTCGTACGAGCAGTACCTC. Amino acid sequence: CASQSRSYEQYL.

This clonotype was seen a few times. V is TRBV10-3 and J is TRBJ2-1; a possible D gene is TRBD2 (6 bases). Germline V gene data show CDR1 as ENHRY and CDR2 as SYGVKD. This CDR3 contains 12 residues. Trimming stripped 5 bases from V and 7 bases from J, with 9 bases between. CDR3 DNA: TGTGCCATCAGTCGGGAGTTTAATGAGCAGTTCTTC. Its protein product is CAISREFNEQFF.

The CDR3 DNA reads TGCAGTGCTTTACGCGGCTCCAATGAGCAGTTCTTC. This gives the protein CSALRGSNEQFF. The V gene is TRBV20-1, the J gene TRBJ2-1; D is unclear. Trimming removed 5 bases from V and 6 bases from J, with 11 bases in between. The germline V gene has CDR1 DFQATT and CDR2 SNEGSKA (reference sequence). The CDR3 extends over 12 amino acids.

The genes are TRBV7-6 and TRBJ2-3; D might be TRBD1 (5 bases). The V gene's germline CDR1 is SGHVS and CDR2 FNYEAQ. This CDR3 is built from 16 residues. V was cut by 6 bases and J by 1 base, with 17 bases left in between. The CDR3 protein is CASRYQGSLRTDTQYF. The CDR3 coding sequence is TGTGCCAGCAGATACCAGGGTTCTCTCCGCACAGATACGCAGTATTTT.

The chain has TRBV4-1 and TRBJ2-1, with 12 bases fitting TRBD2. V lost 2 bases to trimming and J lost 7 bases; unmatched junction nucleotides: 3. Germline assignment: CDR1 MGHRA and CDR2 YSYEKL. CDR3 length: 15 residues. CDR3 sequence (DNA): TGCGCCAGCAGCCAATCTAGCGGGAGGGGTAATGAGCAGTTCTTC. The encoded protein is CASSQSSGRGNEQFF.

This clonotype was recorded a few times. The genes are TRBV7-3 and TRBJ2-1, with 7 positions matching TRBD2. Germline CDR1 is SGHTA and CDR2 is FQGTGA. This CDR3 contains 15 residues. V gave up 4 bases and J gave up 3 bases; unmatched junction bases: 6. The CDR3 loop is CASSSTSIGYNEQFF. In DNA form, the CDR3 reads TGTGCCAGCAGCTCGACTAGCATCGGCTACAATGAGCAGTTCTTC.

The sample holds a few counts of this clonotype. The V and J genes are TRBV4-1 and TRBJ1-5; possibly TRBD1 for D (5 bases). Trimming removed 2 bases at V and 6 bases at J, with 23 bases between. This CDR3 is built from 18 residues. Germline V lookup: CDR1 MGHRA, CDR2 YSYEKL. The DNA of the CDR3 is TGCGCCAGCAGCCAACCGACAGCTAACCCCCGAGGAGGTCAGCCCCAGCATTTT. Its translation: CASSQPTANPRGGQPQHF.

The sample holds a few counts of this clonotype. This chain links TRBV27 with TRBJ2-1; no reliable D call. Trimming cost V 2 bases and J 7 bases, with 6 bases left between them. This CDR3 is 12 amino acids long. Germline V lookup: CDR1 MNHEY, CDR2 SMNVEV (reference sequence). The CDR3 sequence: CASSLVGNEQFF. The CDR3 nucleotides are TGTGCCAGCAGTTTAGTCGGTAATGAGCAGTTCTTC.

The chain joins TRBV5-1 to TRBJ2-2; D call uncertain. V was clipped by 1 base and J by 1 base, with 5 bases between them. Germline V gene sequence: CDR1 SGHRS, CDR2 YFSETQ. This CDR3 comprises 14 residues. This CDR3 is CASSLILNTGELFF. The CDR3 DNA reads as TGCGCCAGCAGCTTGATACTGAACACCGGGGAGCTGTTTTTT. Full variable domain (outside the CDR3, taken from reference TRBV5-1 and TRBJ2-2): KAGVTQTPRYLIKTRGQQVTLSCSPISGHRSVSWYQQTPGQGLQFLFEYFSETQRNKGNFPGRFSGRQFSNSRSEMNVSTLELGDSALYLCASSLILNTGELFFGEGSRLTVL.

A few counts support this clonotype. J is TRBJ1-1 and V is TRBV5-1; no reliable D call. Germline V CDR1 and CDR2: SGHRS, YFSETQ. V dropped 1 base and J dropped 5 bases, with 12 bases sitting between them. The CDR3 length is 14 residues. CDR3 amino acids: CASSLMGIGTEAFF. In DNA, the CDR3 is TGCGCCAGCAGCTTGATGGGTATAGGGACTGAAGCTTTCTTT.

To note about this clonotype: A read error may produce the germline difference seen at one junction end. J is TRBJ1-3 and V is TRBV12-3 or TRBV12-4; TRBD1 is a possible D gene (5 bases). This CDR3 has 15 residues. CDR3 nucleotide sequence: TGTGCCAGCAGACCCACAGGAATCTCTGGAGACACCATATATTTT. Translated, it gives CASRPTGISGDTIYF.

The sample holds a few counts of this clonotype. The CDR3 here is CASRIQGRGYGYTF. The CDR3 DNA is TGTGCCAGCAGGATCCAGGGTCGGGGCTATGGCTACACCTTC. J is TRBJ1-2 and V is TRBV27; D perhaps matches TRBD1 (5 bases). The germline V gene has CDR1 MNHEY and CDR2 SMNVEV (reference sequence). V was cut by 6 bases and J by 4 bases, with 15 bases left in between. CDR3 length equals 14 residues.

This clonotype has a handful of counts. This chain connects TRBV20-1 to TRBJ2-7; perhaps D is TRBD1 or TRBD2 (5 bases each). Trimming removed 0 bases from V and 6 bases from J, with 18 bases in between. Per the germline V gene, CDR1 is DFQATT and CDR2 is SNEGSKA (reference sequence). This CDR3 region has 15 residues. CDR3: CSARDAGTLYGEQYF. CDR3 nucleotide sequence: TGCAGTGCTAGAGATGCCGGGACCCTCTACGGCGAGCAGTACTTC.

This chain connects TRBV5-1 to TRBJ2-7; 7 nucleotides agree with TRBD1. The CDR3 length is 16 residues. Germline V gene sequence: CDR1 SGHRS, CDR2 YFSETQ. V lost 2 bases to trimming and J lost 0 bases; unmatched junction nucleotides: 8. The CDR3 sequence is CASSFGQAGYSYEQYF. The CDR3 coding sequence is TGCGCCAGCAGCTTCGGACAGGCCGGCTACTCCTACGAGCAGTACTTC.

The chain recombines TRBV5-4 with TRBJ2-1, with D uncertain. Trimming left V 3 bases short and J 3 bases short, with 7 bases between. The CDR3 runs to 13 residues. Germline V CDR1 and CDR2: SGHNT, YYREEE (reference sequence). CDR3 bases: TGTGCCAGCAGCTCCAGCCACTACAATGAGCAGTTCTTC. As protein: CASSSSHYNEQFF.

The chain employs TRBV4-3 and TRBJ2-7; the D is unclear. The CDR3 has 14 residues. Germline assignment: CDR1 LGHNA and CDR2 YSLEER. Trimming shortened V by 1 base and J by 1 base, and 8 bases separated the two germline ends. CDR3 sequence (DNA): TGCGCCAGCAGCCAAGGGGCCGATTCCTACGAGCAGTACTTC. It encodes CASSQGADSYEQYF.

This clonotype appeared once. The rearrangement joins TRBV5-1 to TRBJ1-6; D remains unclear. Looked up from germline, CDR1 is SGHRS and CDR2 is YFSETQ. V was pared by 8 bases and J by 6 bases, with 15 bases between. The CDR3 consists of 14 residues. The CDR3 DNA follows: TGCGCCAGTAGCCCTGGGGTGACTAATTCACCCCTCCACTTT. Protein sequence: CASSPGVTNSPLHF.

The J gene is TRBJ1-1, the V gene TRBV5-1; D may be TRBD1 (6 bases). V was shortened by 0 bases and J by 1 base, with 16 bases between the two germline ends. CDR3 length: 17 amino acids. CDR1 and CDR2 from the germline V gene are SGHRS and YFSETQ. The CDR3 sequence is CASSLAMDSGTNTEAFF. As DNA, the CDR3 is TGCGCCAGCAGCTTGGCTATGGACAGCGGAACGAACACTGAAGCTTTCTTT.

The gene calls are TRBV11-3 and TRBJ2-1; unclear D gene. Germline V gene sequence: CDR1 SGHNT, CDR2 YENEEA. Trimming shortened V by 3 bases and J by 5 bases, and 14 bases separated the two germline ends. CDR3 length: 15 amino acids. The CDR3 protein is CASSLNRLDHNEQFF. In DNA form, the CDR3 reads TGTGCCAGCAGCTTGAATCGATTAGACCACAATGAGCAGTTCTTC.